This TCR beta chain was sequenced in a study of OX40 agonist ivuxolimab in advanced cancers. On the study more broadly: Patients in dose escalation had liver, melanoma, kidney or head and neck cancers.

General study results and limits: Patients who responded partially at 0.1-3.0 mg/kg showed clonal expansion ranking among the lowest. The expanded peripheral T cells' antigen specificity was not determined.

With 0 bases removed from V and 0 bases from J, the gap between germline ends came to 10 bases. In germline, CDR1 is SGDLS, CDR2 YYNGEE. The CDR3 is 16 residues long. Method: immunoSEQ multiplex PCR; TCRdb's copy keeps in-frame clones and lacks some. The data contain about 93,000 clones, roughly 94% of them singletons. Note on this clone: Its antigen is unidentified.

The clonotype comes from an adult with an advanced solid tumor such as melanoma, head and neck, liver or kidney cancer. The gene calls are TRBV9 and TRBJ2-1, with D unresolved. The sequencing here drew on CD4+ or CD8+ T cells sorted from blood, taken in a trial of the OX40 agonist ivuxolimab. CDR3 sequence (DNA): TGTGCCAGCAGCGTAGAATCGGGTAGCTCCTACAATGAGCAGTTCTTC. It codes for CASSVESGSSYNEQFF. The variable domain in full, completed from reference TRBV9 and TRBJ2-1, reads DSGVTQTPKHLITATGQRVTLRCSPRSGDLSVYWYQQSLDQGLQFLIQYYNGEERAKGNILERFSAQQFPDLHSELNLSSLELGDSALYFCASSVESGSSYNEQFFGPGTRLTVL.